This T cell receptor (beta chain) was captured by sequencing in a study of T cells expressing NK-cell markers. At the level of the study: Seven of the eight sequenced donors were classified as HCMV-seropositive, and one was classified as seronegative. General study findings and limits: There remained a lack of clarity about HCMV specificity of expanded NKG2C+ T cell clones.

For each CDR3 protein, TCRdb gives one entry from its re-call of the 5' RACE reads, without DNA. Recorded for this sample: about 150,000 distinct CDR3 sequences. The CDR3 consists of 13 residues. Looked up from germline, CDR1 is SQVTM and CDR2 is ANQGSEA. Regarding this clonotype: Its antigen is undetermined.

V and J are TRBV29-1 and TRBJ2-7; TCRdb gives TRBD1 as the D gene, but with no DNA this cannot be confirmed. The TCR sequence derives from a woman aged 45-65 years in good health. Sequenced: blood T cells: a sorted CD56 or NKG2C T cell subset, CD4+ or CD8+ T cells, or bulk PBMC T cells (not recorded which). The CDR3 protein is CSVVRGLSYEQYF.